The 7 T cell receptor beta chains in this list originate from one sample, sequenced in a study of cytomegalovirus exposure and HLA in healthy donors. Use of 60 Vbeta and 13 Jbeta primers characterized the PCR. Method: immunoSEQ multiplex PCR; TCRdb's copy keeps in-frame clones and lacks some. Here the sample spans around 140,000 clones, approximately 10% being singletons. The sequencing input was PBMCs. These receptors were obtained from a woman between 40 and 50 years old in good health and CMV-seropositive.

This clone was seen only a few times. V gene TRBV29-1 combines with J gene TRBJ1-3; TRBD1 agrees at 9 bases. The germline CDR1 and CDR2 sequences are SQVTM and ANQGSEA. CDR3 size: 15 residues. V was pared by 7 bases and J by 0 bases, with 7 bases of the junction left unmatched. This chain's CDR3 is CSAGTGTLSGNTIYF. The CDR3 DNA sequence: TGCAGCGCCGGGACAGGGACACTCTCTGGAAACACCATATATTTT.

The chain couples TRBV5-8 to TRBJ2-3; D possibly corresponds to TRBD2 (6 bases). CDR3 length equals 16 residues. Per germline, CDR1 SGHTS and CDR2 YDEGEE. Between the trimmed V and J ends, which lost 1 base and 4 bases, there was a span of 16 bases. CDR3: CASSLTRRGRADTQYF. In DNA, the CDR3 is TGTGCCAGCAGCTTGACGAGGAGGGGCCGGGCAGATACGCAGTATTTT.

This clone was observed a handful of times. The rearrangement joins TRBV2 to TRBJ2-1; D gene unclear. V was shortened by 4 bases and J by 5 bases, with 15 bases between the two germline ends. The germline gives CDR1 SNHLY, CDR2 FYNNEI. The CDR3 loop spans 15 amino acids. In DNA, the CDR3 is TGTGCCAGCAGTGGGTGGCGGCCATTCGACAATGAGCAGTTCTTC. Its protein is CASSGWRPFDNEQFF.

V gene TRBV7-9 combines with J gene TRBJ2-5; D is ambiguous. The CDR3 runs to 14 residues. V was shortened by 2 bases and J by 2 bases, with 9 bases between the two germline ends. Germline values: CDR1 SEHNR, CDR2 FQNEAQ (reference sequence). CDR3 residues: CASSLMADQETQYF. DNA of the CDR3: TGTGCCAGCAGCTTAATGGCAGATCAAGAGACCCAGTACTTC.

The chain links TRBV4-1 to TRBJ1-3; D gene ambiguous. Germline CDR1 and CDR2: MGHRA and YSYEKL. The CDR3 is made up of 15 amino acids. The V gene lost 4 bases and the J gene lost 4 bases, with 14 bases spanning the gap. The CDR3 loop reads CASSLEDASGNTIYF. CDR3 DNA: TGCGCCAGCAGCCTGGAGGACGCGTCCGGAAACACCATATATTTT.

The chain couples TRBV6-5 to TRBJ2-3, with 8 bases matching TRBD2. The germline CDR1 and CDR2 sequences are MNHEY and SVGAGI. This CDR3 is built from 15 residues. Trimming at V came to 2 bases and at J to 4 bases, leaving 5 bases not matched to a gene. The CDR3 DNA is TGTGCCAGCAGTTACCTCCGGGGGGGCGCAGATACGCAGTATTTT. This encodes CASSYLRGGADTQYF.

The gene calls are TRBV10-3 and TRBJ1-2; D may be TRBD1 (6 bases). V lost 5 bases, J lost 7 bases, and 23 bases lay in between. CDR1 is ENHRY and CDR2 is SYGVKD in the germline V gene. The CDR3 has 16 residues. The CDR3 loop reads CAISQLGTRGDAGYTF. DNA for the CDR3: TGTGCCATCAGTCAACTAGGGACCAGGGGCGACGCTGGCTACACCTTC.